This TCR beta chain was captured by sequencing in a study of T cells after yellow fever vaccination. Study-wide findings and caveats: Across the CD4 and CD8 compartments, a small share of clonotypes was present in both. Reappearing after the booster were most of the clones from primary vaccination (96% CD4, approximately 86% CD8).

Concerning this clonotype: Antigen specificity is unknown. The junction shows a germline mismatch at one end, possibly a read error.

The CDR3 contains 17 residues. Germline CDR1 MNHEY, CDR2 SVGAGI. TCRdb reanalysed the 5' RACE reads using MiXCR and keeps one entry per CDR3 protein. The profile covers under 300,000 distinct CDR3 sequences, with around 6.7% appearing a single time and 0.8% to 1.2% taken by the ten largest. The sample here was CD4+ T cells sorted from PBMCs, taken on the day of the yellow fever booster vaccination. The receptor was derived from a man aged 25-45 years who received the YFV17D yellow fever vaccine. This chain connects TRBV6-5 to TRBJ2-1; 13 bases line up with TRBD2. The CDR3 sequence is CTSSYTRTSGSYNEQFF. In DNA form, the CDR3 reads TGTACCAGCAGTTACACCCGGACTAGCGGGAGCTACAATGAGCAGTTCTTC.